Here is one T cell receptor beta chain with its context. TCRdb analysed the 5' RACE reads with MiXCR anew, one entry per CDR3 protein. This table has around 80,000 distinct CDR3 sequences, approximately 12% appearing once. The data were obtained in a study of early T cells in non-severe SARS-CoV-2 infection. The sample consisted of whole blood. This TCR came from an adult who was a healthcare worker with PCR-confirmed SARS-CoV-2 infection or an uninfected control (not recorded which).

CDR3 residues: CASKGQGAKTQYF. CDR3 coding DNA: TGTGCCAGCAAGGGACAGGGGGCAAAGACCCAGTACTTC. The chain combines TRBV28 with TRBJ2-5; 12 bases agree with TRBD1. The CDR3 runs to 13 residues. CDR1 and CDR2 (germline): MDHEN, SYDVKM. Trimming cost V 7 bases and J 6 bases; bases outside gene matches: 3. The whole variable domain, filled in from reference TRBV28 and TRBJ2-5, reads DVKVTQSSRYLVKRTGEKVFLECVQDMDHENMFWYRQDPGLGLRLIYFSYDVKMKEKGDIPEGYSVSREKKERFSLILESASTNQTSMYLCASKGQGAKTQYFGPGTRLLVL.